The clone carrying this T cell receptor beta chain was counted only a few times. The germline gene is not matched at one end of the junction; a read error may be the cause. The record originates from a study of molecular identifiers for immune sequencing clone quantification. Bulk TCR library preparation followed previously described methods with listed TCR primers. TCRdb reprocessed the PCR reads with MiXCR, giving one entry per CDR3 protein. This sample has about 640,000 distinct CDR3 sequences; about 20% occur once, and the top ten carry 0.85%. CDR3 length: 15 amino acids. Per the germline V gene, CDR1 is MRHNA and CDR2 is SNTAGT.

This receptor was taken from a human donor in good health. Some libraries in this study had Jurkat cell RNA spiked in. The material sequenced was naive CD8+ T cells from blood, with Jurkat cell RNA spiked in. Subset defined: FACS-sorted CD8+CD4-CCR7+CD45RA+ naive T cells. The V gene is TRBV6-4, the J gene TRBJ2-3; D is perhaps TRBD1 (5 bases). The chain's CDR3 is CVSSGGQPTINTQYF. DNA of the CDR3: TGTGTCAGCAGTGGCGGACAACCGACAATAAATACGCAGTATTTT.